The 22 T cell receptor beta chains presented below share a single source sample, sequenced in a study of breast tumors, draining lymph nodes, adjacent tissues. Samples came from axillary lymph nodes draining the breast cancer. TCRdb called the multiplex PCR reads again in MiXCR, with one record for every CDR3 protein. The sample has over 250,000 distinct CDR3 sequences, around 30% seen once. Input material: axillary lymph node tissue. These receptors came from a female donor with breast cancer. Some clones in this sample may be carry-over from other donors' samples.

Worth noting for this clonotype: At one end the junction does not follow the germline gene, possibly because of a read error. The CDR3 DNA is TGTGCCAGCAGCTTAGTGAGCGGGACGTTT. Protein product: CASSLVSGTF. The chain recombines TRBV11-3 with TRBJ2-2; 7 nucleotides align to TRBD2. CDR1 is SGHNT, CDR2 YENEEA, per germline. The CDR3 sequence is 10 residues long.

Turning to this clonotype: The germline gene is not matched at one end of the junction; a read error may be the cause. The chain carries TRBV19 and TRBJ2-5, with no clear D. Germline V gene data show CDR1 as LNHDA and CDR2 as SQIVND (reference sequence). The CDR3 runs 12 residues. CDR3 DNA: TGTGCCAATAGTAACCGCCAAGAGACCCAGTACTTC. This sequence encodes CANSNRQETQYF. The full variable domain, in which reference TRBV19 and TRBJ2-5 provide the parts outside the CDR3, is DGGITQSPKYLFRKEGQNVTLSCEQNLNHDAMYWYRQDPGQGLRLIYYSQIVNDFQKGDIAEGYSVSREKKESFPLTVTSAQKNPTAFYLCANSNRQETQYFGPGTRLLVL.

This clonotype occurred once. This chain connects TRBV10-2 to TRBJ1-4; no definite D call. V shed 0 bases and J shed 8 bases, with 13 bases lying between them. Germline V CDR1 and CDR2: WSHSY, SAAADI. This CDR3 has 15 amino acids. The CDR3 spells CASSESADGGEKLFF. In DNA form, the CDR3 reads TGCGCCAGCAGTGAGTCTGCGGACGGTGGGGAAAAACTGTTTTTT.

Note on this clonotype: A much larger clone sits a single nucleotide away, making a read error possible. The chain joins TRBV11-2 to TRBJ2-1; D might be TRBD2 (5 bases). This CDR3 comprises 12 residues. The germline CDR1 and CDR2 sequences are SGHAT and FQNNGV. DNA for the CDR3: TGTGCCAGCAGCTTTCGGGGTAATGGGCAGTTCTTC. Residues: CASSFRGNGQFF.

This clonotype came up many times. This CDR3 reads CASNEGRRKETQYF. As DNA, the CDR3 is TGTGCCAGTAATGAGGGAAGAAGAAAAGAGACCCAGTACTTC. This rearrangement joins TRBV19 to TRBJ2-5; weak D call: TRBD2 (5 bases). This CDR3 has 14 residues. CDR1 is LNHDA, CDR2 SQIVND, per germline (reference sequence). With 7 bases removed from V and 3 bases from J, the gap between germline ends came to 15 bases. The complete variable domain, with remaining parts taken from reference TRBV19 and TRBJ2-5, reads DGGITQSPKYLFRKEGQNVTLSCEQNLNHDAMYWYRQDPGQGLRLIYYSQIVNDFQKGDIAEGYSVSREKKESFPLTVTSAQKNPTAFYLCASNEGRRKETQYFGPGTRLLVL.

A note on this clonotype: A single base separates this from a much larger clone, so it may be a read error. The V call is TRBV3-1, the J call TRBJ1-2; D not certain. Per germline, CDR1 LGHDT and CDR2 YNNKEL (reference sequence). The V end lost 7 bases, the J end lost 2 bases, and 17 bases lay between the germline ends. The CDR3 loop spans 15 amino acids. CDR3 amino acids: CASTTTVNVNYGYTF. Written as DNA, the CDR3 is TGTGCCAGCACCACAACAGTCAACGTCAACTATGGCTACACCTTC.

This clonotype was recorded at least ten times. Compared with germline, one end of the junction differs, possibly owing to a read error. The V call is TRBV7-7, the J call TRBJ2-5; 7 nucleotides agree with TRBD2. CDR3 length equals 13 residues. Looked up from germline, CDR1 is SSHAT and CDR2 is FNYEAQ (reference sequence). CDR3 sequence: CASSLGGSETQYF. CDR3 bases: TGTGCTAGCAGCTTGGGGGGGTCGGAGACCCAGTACTTC.

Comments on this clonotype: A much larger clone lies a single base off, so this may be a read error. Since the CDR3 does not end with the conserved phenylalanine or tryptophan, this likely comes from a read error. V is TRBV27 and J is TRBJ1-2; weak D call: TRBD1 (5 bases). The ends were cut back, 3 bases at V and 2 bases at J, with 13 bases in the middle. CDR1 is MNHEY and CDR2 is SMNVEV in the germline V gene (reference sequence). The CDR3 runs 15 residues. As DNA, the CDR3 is TGTGCCAGCAGTTTCCACAGCAGGGCAAACTATGGCTACACCCTC. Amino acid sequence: CASSFHSRANYGYTL.

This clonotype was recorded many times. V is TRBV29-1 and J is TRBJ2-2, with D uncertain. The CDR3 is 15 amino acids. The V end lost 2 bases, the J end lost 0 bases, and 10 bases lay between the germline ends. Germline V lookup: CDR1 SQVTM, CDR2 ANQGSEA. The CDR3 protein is CSVETAAPNTGELFF. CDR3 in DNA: TGCAGCGTTGAAACAGCAGCACCGAACACCGGGGAGCTGTTTTTT.

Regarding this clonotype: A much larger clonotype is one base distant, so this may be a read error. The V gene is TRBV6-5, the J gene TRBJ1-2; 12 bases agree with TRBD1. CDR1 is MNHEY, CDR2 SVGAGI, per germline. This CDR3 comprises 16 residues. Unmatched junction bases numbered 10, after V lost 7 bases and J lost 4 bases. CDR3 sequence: CASMKTGQGAGYGYTF. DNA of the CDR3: TGTGCCAGCATGAAAACGGGACAGGGGGCGGGCTATGGCTACACCTTC.

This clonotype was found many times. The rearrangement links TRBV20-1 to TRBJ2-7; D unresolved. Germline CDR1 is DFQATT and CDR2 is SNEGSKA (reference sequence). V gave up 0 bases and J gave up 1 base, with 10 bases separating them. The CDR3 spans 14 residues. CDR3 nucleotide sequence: TGCAGTGCTAGAGATCTAAAGGGTTCCTACGAGCAGTACTTC. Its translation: CSARDLKGSYEQYF.

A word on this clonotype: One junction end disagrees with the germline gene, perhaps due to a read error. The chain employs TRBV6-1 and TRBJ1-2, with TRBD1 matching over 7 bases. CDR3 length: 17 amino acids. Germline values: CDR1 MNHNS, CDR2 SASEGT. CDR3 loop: CAGSDLLRDRELYGYTF. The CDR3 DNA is TGTGCCGGCAGTGATCTGTTAAGAGACAGGGAACTCTATGGCTACACCTTC.

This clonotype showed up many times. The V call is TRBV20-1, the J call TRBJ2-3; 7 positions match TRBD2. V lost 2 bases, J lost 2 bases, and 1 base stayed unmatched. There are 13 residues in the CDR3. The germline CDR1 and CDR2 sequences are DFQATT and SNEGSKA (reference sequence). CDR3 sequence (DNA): TGCAGTGCTAGACTAGCGGACACAGATACGCAGTATTTT. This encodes CSARLADTDTQYF.

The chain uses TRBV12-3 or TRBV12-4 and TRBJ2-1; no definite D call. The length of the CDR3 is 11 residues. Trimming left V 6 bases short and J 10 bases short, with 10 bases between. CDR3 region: CASRVVGEQFF. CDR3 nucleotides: TGTGCCAGCAGAGTCGTGGGGGAGCAGTTCTTC.

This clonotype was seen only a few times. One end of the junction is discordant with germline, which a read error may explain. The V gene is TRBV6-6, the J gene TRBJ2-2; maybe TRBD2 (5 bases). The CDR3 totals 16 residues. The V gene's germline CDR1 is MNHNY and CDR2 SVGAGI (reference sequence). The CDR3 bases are TGTGCCAACAGTTACACGGCAGCGGAGCCTACCGGGGAGCTGTTTTTT. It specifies CANSYTAAEPTGELFF.

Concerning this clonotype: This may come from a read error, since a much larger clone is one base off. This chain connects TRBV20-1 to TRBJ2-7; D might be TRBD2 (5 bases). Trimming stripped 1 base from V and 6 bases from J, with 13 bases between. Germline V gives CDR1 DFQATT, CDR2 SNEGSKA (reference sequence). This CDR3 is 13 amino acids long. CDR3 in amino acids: CSARGGRRVEQYF. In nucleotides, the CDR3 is TGCAGTGCTAGAGGAGGGAGAAGGGTCGAGCAGTACTTC.

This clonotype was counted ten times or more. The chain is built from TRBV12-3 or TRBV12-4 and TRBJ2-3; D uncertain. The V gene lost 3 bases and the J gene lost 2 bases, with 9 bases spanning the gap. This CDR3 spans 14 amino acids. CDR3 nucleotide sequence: TGTGCCAGCAGTTTGCGGTCCGCCACAGATACGCAGTATTTT. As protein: CASSLRSATDTQYF.

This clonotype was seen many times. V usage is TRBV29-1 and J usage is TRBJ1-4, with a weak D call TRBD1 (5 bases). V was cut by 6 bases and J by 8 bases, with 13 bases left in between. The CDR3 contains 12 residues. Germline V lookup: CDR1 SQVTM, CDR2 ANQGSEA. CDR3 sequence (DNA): TGCAGCGTCCCGGGACCCGGAGAAAAACTGTTTTTT. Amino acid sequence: CSVPGPGEKLFF.

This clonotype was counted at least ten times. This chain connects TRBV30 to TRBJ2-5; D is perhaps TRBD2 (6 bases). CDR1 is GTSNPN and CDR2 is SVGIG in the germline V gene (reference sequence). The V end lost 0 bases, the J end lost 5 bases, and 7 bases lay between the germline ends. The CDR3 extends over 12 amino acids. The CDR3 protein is CAWSVGGETQYF. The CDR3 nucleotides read TGTGCCTGGAGTGTTGGGGGGGAGACCCAGTACTTC.

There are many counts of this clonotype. Here the CDR3 DNA reads TGTGCCAGCAGCTCCAGGGGGCGAGGGGGCTCTGGGGCCAACGTCCTGACTTTC. It encodes CASSSRGRGGSGANVLTF. This chain uses TRBV9 with TRBJ2-6; 8 nucleotides line up with TRBD1. V lost 4 bases and J lost 0; bases outside the gene matches: 9. In germline, CDR1 is SGDLS, CDR2 YYNGEE. The CDR3 consists of 18 residues.

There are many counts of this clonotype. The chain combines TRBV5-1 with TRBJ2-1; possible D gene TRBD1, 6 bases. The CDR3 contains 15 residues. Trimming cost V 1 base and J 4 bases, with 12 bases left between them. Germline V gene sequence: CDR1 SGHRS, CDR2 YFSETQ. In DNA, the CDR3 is TGCGCCAGCAGCTTGCAGGGGTGGGGATACAATGAGCAGTTCTTC. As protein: CASSLQGWGYNEQFF.

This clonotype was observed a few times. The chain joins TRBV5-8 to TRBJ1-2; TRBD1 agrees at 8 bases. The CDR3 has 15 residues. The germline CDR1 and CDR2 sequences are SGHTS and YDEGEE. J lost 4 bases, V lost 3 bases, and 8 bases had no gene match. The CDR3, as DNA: TGTGCCAGCAGCTCCCCGGACAGGGCCATCTATGGCTACACCTTC. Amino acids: CASSSPDRAIYGYTF.